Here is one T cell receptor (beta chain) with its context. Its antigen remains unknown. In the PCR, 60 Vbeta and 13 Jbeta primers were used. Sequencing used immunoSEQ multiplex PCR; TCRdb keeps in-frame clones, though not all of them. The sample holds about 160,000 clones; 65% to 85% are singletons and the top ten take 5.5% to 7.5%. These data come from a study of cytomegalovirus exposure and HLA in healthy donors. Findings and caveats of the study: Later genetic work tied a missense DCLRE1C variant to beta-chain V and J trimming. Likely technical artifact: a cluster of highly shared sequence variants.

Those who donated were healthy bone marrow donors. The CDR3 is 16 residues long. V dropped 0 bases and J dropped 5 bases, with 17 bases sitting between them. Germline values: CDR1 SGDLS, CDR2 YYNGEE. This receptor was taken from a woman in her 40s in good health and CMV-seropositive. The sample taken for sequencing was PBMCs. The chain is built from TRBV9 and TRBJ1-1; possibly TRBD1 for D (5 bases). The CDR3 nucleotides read TGTGCCAGCAGCGTAGACCCCGGACTCGGGGGGACTGAAGCTTTCTTT. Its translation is CASSVDPGLGGTEAFF.